This is a list of T cell receptor beta chains from one sample in a study of blood T cell repertoires in COVID-19. Repertoires were generated with immunoSEQ multiplex PCR, while TCRdb's copy carries only in-frame clones and drops some. The sample lists about 240,000 clones, 87% occurring once. Sequenced sample: peripheral blood. Receptors were obtained from a man between 60 and 70 years old who had recovered from COVID-19. The CDR3 runs from the conserved cysteine through the conserved F or W. The order of the fields is D gene, clone size, J gene, V gene, CDR3 DNA, CDR3 protein. The D gene is left open where the match is weak. Clone size is stated in some rows and not others, as once, few, many or a class when expanded.

d_gene: -; abundance: -; j_gene: TRBJ1-1; v_gene: TRBV12-3/TRBV12-4; CDR3nt: TGTGCCAGCAGCTTCATGGGGGCAGGGGAAGCTTTCTTT; CDR3aa: CASSFMGAGEAFF
d_gene: -; abundance: -; j_gene: TRBJ2-7; v_gene: TRBV5-1; CDR3nt: TGCGCCAGCAAGCTTACCGGGTCGAGCTCCTACGAGCAGTACTTC; CDR3aa: CASKLTGSSSYEQYF
d_gene: TRBD1; abundance: -; j_gene: TRBJ1-2; v_gene: TRBV19; CDR3nt: TGTGCCAGTACCAACCGGGACAGGGTGAAGGGCTACACCTTC; CDR3aa: CASTNRDRVKGYTF
d_gene: TRBD2; abundance: -; j_gene: TRBJ2-2; v_gene: TRBV7-2; CDR3nt: TGTGCCAGCAGCTTAGTGGGGGGGTCCACCGGGGAGCTGTTTTTT; CDR3aa: CASSLVGGSTGELFF
d_gene: -; abundance: -; j_gene: TRBJ1-2; v_gene: TRBV7-9; CDR3nt: TGTGCCAGCAGCACCCGGGGAGAGGGCTGGGATGGCTACACCTTC; CDR3aa: CASSTRGEGWDGYTF
d_gene: TRBD1; abundance: -; j_gene: TRBJ1-1; v_gene: TRBV7-9; CDR3nt: TGTGCCAGCACCCAAGGGACAGTGGACACTGAAGCTTTCTTT; CDR3aa: CASTQGTVDTEAFF
d_gene: TRBD1; abundance: -; j_gene: TRBJ2-6; v_gene: TRBV9; CDR3nt: TGTGCCAGCAGCGTGGCGAAAGACAGGGGGGGTTCTGGGGCCAACGTCCTGACTTTC; CDR3aa: CASSVAKDRGGSGANVLTF
d_gene: -; abundance: few; j_gene: TRBJ1-5; v_gene: TRBV2; CDR3nt: TGTGCCAGCAGTGCAGGTGGCGTTCAGCCCCAGCATTTT; CDR3aa: CASSAGGVQPQHF
d_gene: -; abundance: -; j_gene: TRBJ2-7; v_gene: TRBV11-2; CDR3nt: TGTGCCAGCAGACGCATACAGGGAAAGCGCGAGCAGTACTTC; CDR3aa: CASRRIQGKREQYF
d_gene: -; abundance: -; j_gene: TRBJ2-3; v_gene: TRBV10-3; CDR3nt: TGTGCCATCAGTGGACAGGGCGGGGACACAGATACGCAGTATTTT; CDR3aa: CAISGQGGDTDTQYF
d_gene: -; abundance: -; j_gene: TRBJ2-1; v_gene: TRBV5-4; CDR3nt: TGTGCCAGCAGCCCTAGTCCTTACAATGAGCAGTTCTTC; CDR3aa: CASSPSPYNEQFF
d_gene: -; abundance: once; j_gene: TRBJ2-2; v_gene: TRBV19; CDR3nt: TGTGCCAGTAGTACCCGTGTCGGGTCCGGGGAGCTGTTTTTT; CDR3aa: CASSTRVGSGELFF
d_gene: -; abundance: -; j_gene: TRBJ2-1; v_gene: TRBV19; CDR3nt: TGTGCCAGTAGTCGGACTGGCTCCTACAATGAGCAGTTCTTC; CDR3aa: CASSRTGSYNEQFF
d_gene: TRBD1; abundance: few; j_gene: TRBJ1-2; v_gene: TRBV20-1; CDR3nt: TGCAGTGCTAGTGGGTCAGGGGGAGACTTCGAGGGCTACACCTTC; CDR3aa: CSASGSGGDFEGYTF
d_gene: TRBD1; abundance: -; j_gene: TRBJ2-1; v_gene: TRBV3-1/TRBV3-2; CDR3nt: TGTGCCAGCAGCCAAGGAATCCGGGACAGGGGTAATGAGCAGTTCTTC; CDR3aa: CASSQGIRDRGNEQFF
d_gene: TRBD1; abundance: -; j_gene: TRBJ2-1; v_gene: TRBV5-8; CDR3nt: TGTGCCAGCAGCGCCGAGACCGGGACAGGGATATACAATGAGCAGTTCTTC; CDR3aa: CASSAETGTGIYNEQFF
d_gene: -; abundance: -; j_gene: TRBJ2-1; v_gene: TRBV29-1; CDR3nt: TGCAGCGTTCAGGGGAGCTCCTACAATGAGCAGTTCTTC; CDR3aa: CSVQGSSYNEQFF
d_gene: -; abundance: -; j_gene: TRBJ1-4; v_gene: TRBV25-1; CDR3nt: TGTGCCAGCAGTGAACCAAGGACACCCGAAGGGGAACTGTTTTTT; CDR3aa: CASSEPRTPEGELFF
d_gene: TRBD1; abundance: -; j_gene: TRBJ1-6; v_gene: TRBV6-4; CDR3nt: TGTGCCAGCAGGGGGACAGGGAATATTAATTCACCCCTCCACTTT; CDR3aa: CASRGTGNINSPLHF
d_gene: TRBD1; abundance: -; j_gene: TRBJ2-1; v_gene: TRBV2; CDR3nt: TGTGCCAGCAGTGAAAGGCAGGGGGCCGTCAATGAGCAGTTCTTC; CDR3aa: CASSERQGAVNEQFF
d_gene: TRBD2; abundance: -; j_gene: TRBJ2-3; v_gene: TRBV5-1; CDR3nt: TGCGCCAGCAGCTTCAAGCGGGGGACAGATACGCAGTATTTT; CDR3aa: CASSFKRGTDTQYF
d_gene: -; abundance: -; j_gene: TRBJ1-2; v_gene: TRBV19; CDR3nt: TGTGCCACCCCCTCCACAGCCAGTAACTATGGCTACACCTTC; CDR3aa: CATPSTASNYGYTF
d_gene: -; abundance: -; j_gene: TRBJ2-3; v_gene: TRBV5-1; CDR3nt: TGCGCCAGCAGCTTGGCTGGCAGGGGGGTCACAGATACGCAGTATTTT; CDR3aa: CASSLAGRGVTDTQYF
d_gene: TRBD1; abundance: few; j_gene: TRBJ2-5; v_gene: TRBV7-9; CDR3nt: TGTGCCAGCAGCCTCATAGGGGGCTACCAAGAGACCCAGTACTTC; CDR3aa: CASSLIGGYQETQYF
d_gene: -; abundance: -; j_gene: TRBJ2-7; v_gene: TRBV7-2; CDR3nt: TGTGCCAGCAGCCTGGATGGAGGGGACTCCTCCTACGAGCAGTACTTC; CDR3aa: CASSLDGGDSSYEQYF
d_gene: TRBD2; abundance: -; j_gene: TRBJ2-2; v_gene: TRBV12-5; CDR3nt: TGTGCTAGTGGTTTGGGACTAGCGGGGACCGGGGAGCTGTTTTTT; CDR3aa: CASGLGLAGTGELFF
d_gene: TRBD2; abundance: -; j_gene: TRBJ2-3; v_gene: TRBV18; CDR3nt: TGTGCCAGCTCACCAGTACGGGGGGGGAGCACAGATACGCAGTATTTT; CDR3aa: CASSPVRGGSTDTQYF
d_gene: -; abundance: -; j_gene: TRBJ1-5; v_gene: TRBV5-1; CDR3nt: TGCGCCAGCAGCCCTACAGGGAACAACAATCAGCCCCAGCATTTT; CDR3aa: CASSPTGNNNQPQHF
d_gene: -; abundance: -; j_gene: TRBJ1-3; v_gene: TRBV3-1/TRBV3-2; CDR3nt: TGTGCCAGCAGCCAAGCAGGGAACACCATATATTTT; CDR3aa: CASSQAGNTIYF
d_gene: -; abundance: -; j_gene: TRBJ2-3; v_gene: TRBV2; CDR3nt: TGTGCCAGCAGTGAGGGCAGGGGCCACACAGATACGCAGTATTTT; CDR3aa: CASSEGRGHTDTQYF
d_gene: TRBD1; abundance: -; j_gene: TRBJ2-7; v_gene: TRBV28; CDR3nt: TGTGCCAGCAGTCCAACGGACAGGATCTCCTACGAGCAGTACTTC; CDR3aa: CASSPTDRISYEQYF
d_gene: TRBD1; abundance: -; j_gene: TRBJ2-7; v_gene: TRBV19; CDR3nt: TGTGCCAGTGCGGGACAGGGGGCCTACGAGCAGTACTTC; CDR3aa: CASAGQGAYEQYF
d_gene: -; abundance: -; j_gene: TRBJ1-6; v_gene: TRBV3-1/TRBV3-2; CDR3nt: TGTGCCAGCAGCCAAGGGGGCACCTACTCCTATAATTCACCCCTCCACTTT; CDR3aa: CASSQGGTYSYNSPLHF
d_gene: TRBD1; abundance: -; j_gene: TRBJ1-3; v_gene: TRBV7-9; CDR3nt: TGTGCCAGCAGCCTAACAGGGGTCCCTGGAAACACCATATATTTT; CDR3aa: CASSLTGVPGNTIYF
d_gene: TRBD1; abundance: once; j_gene: TRBJ2-7; v_gene: TRBV11-2; CDR3nt: TGTGCCAGCAGCTCCCGGGACAGGGGGACCTACGAGCAGTACTTC; CDR3aa: CASSSRDRGTYEQYF
d_gene: -; abundance: -; j_gene: TRBJ1-5; v_gene: TRBV7-2; CDR3nt: TGTGCCAGCAGCTTAGCGTCTTCGGGGAATCAGCCCCAGCATTTT; CDR3aa: CASSLASSGNQPQHF
d_gene: -; abundance: -; j_gene: TRBJ2-2; v_gene: TRBV5-1; CDR3nt: TGCGCCAGCAGCCCAATATCAGGGGCCGGGGAGCTGTTTTTT; CDR3aa: CASSPISGAGELFF
d_gene: TRBD1; abundance: -; j_gene: TRBJ2-1; v_gene: TRBV3-1/TRBV3-2; CDR3nt: TGTGCCAGCAGCCTCGCCGGGGACAGGGGGGGGAATGAGCAGTTCTTC; CDR3aa: CASSLAGDRGGNEQFF
d_gene: TRBD1; abundance: -; j_gene: TRBJ1-2; v_gene: TRBV6-5; CDR3nt: TGTGCCAGCGAACAGGGGGCTTTCTATGGCTACACCTTC; CDR3aa: CASEQGAFYGYTF
d_gene: TRBD1; abundance: -; j_gene: TRBJ1-1; v_gene: TRBV2; CDR3nt: TGTGCCAGCAGTCGACAGGGGGTGAACACTGAAGCTTTCTTT; CDR3aa: CASSRQGVNTEAFF
d_gene: -; abundance: -; j_gene: TRBJ1-1; v_gene: TRBV2; CDR3nt: TGTGCCAGCAGTCCTTACACTGAAGCTTTCTTT; CDR3aa: CASSPYTEAFF
d_gene: -; abundance: -; j_gene: TRBJ2-5; v_gene: TRBV2; CDR3nt: TGTGCCAACGGACTCCGGGAGACCCAGTACTTC; CDR3aa: CANGLRETQYF
d_gene: TRBD1; abundance: -; j_gene: TRBJ1-1; v_gene: TRBV5-1; CDR3nt: TGCGCCAGCAGCTTGGCGGGGACAGGGGGGCTATGGACTGAAGCTTTCTTT; CDR3aa: CASSLAGTGGLWTEAFF
d_gene: -; abundance: -; j_gene: TRBJ2-2; v_gene: TRBV21-1; CDR3nt: TGTGCCAGTTGTTACCCCGAGGCCTCCGGGGAGCTGTTTTTT; CDR3aa: CASCYPEASGELFF
d_gene: TRBD1; abundance: -; j_gene: TRBJ2-7; v_gene: TRBV4-1; CDR3nt: TGCGCCAGCAGCCAAGAAGGACAGGGGGCTGACGAGCAGTACTTC; CDR3aa: CASSQEGQGADEQYF
d_gene: -; abundance: -; j_gene: TRBJ1-5; v_gene: TRBV6-5; CDR3nt: TGTGCCAGCATGCAGCATCGGGGGAGCAATCAGCCCCAGCATTTT; CDR3aa: CASMQHRGSNQPQHF
d_gene: TRBD1; abundance: -; j_gene: TRBJ2-4; v_gene: TRBV12-5; CDR3nt: TGTGCTAGTGGTCCGACCCGGGACAGGGAGCCCTTAGCCAAAAACATTCAGTACTTC; CDR3aa: CASGPTRDREPLAKNIQYF
d_gene: -; abundance: once; j_gene: TRBJ2-2; v_gene: TRBV21-1; CDR3nt: TGTGCCAGCAGCCCCCGAGTCGGGGGACCGAACACCGGGGAGCTGTTTTTT; CDR3aa: CASSPRVGGPNTGELFF
d_gene: -; abundance: -; j_gene: TRBJ2-1; v_gene: TRBV7-6; CDR3nt: TGTGCCAGCAGCTTCGGAGTTGAGCAGTTCTTC; CDR3aa: CASSFGVEQFF